The clone carrying this TCR beta chain was counted between two and nine times. The CDR3 covers 13 residues. Germline-derived CDR1 and CDR2 are DFQATT and SNEGSKA (reference sequence). Germline trimming cut 5 bases from V and 5 bases from J; bases unmatched to any gene: 7. This sample is drawn from a study of T cell repertoires in cytomegalovirus infection. TCRdb re-derived calls from the reads in MiXCR, one entry per CDR3 protein. Here the sample spans about 330,000 distinct CDR3 sequences, 9.5% being singletons. V and J are TRBV20-1 and TRBJ2-5, with TRBD2 matching 8 bases. Material for sequencing was PBMCs. The sequence was obtained from a human donor in good health (CMV status not recorded). Some clones in this sample may be carry-over from other donors' samples. The CDR3 loop reads CSASPGLEETQYF. The DNA for the CDR3 is TGCAGTGCTTCCCCGGGACTAGAGGAGACCCAGTACTTC.